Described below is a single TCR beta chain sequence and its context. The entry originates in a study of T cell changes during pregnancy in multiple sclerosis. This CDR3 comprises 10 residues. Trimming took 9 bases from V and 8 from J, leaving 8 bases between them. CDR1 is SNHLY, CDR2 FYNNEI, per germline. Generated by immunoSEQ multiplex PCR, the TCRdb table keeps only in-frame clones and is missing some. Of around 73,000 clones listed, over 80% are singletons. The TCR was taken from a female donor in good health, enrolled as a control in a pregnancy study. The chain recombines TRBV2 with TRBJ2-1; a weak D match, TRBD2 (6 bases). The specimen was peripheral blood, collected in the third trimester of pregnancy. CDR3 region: CARTGDEQFF. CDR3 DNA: TGTGCCAGAACGGGGGATGAGCAGTTCTTC.